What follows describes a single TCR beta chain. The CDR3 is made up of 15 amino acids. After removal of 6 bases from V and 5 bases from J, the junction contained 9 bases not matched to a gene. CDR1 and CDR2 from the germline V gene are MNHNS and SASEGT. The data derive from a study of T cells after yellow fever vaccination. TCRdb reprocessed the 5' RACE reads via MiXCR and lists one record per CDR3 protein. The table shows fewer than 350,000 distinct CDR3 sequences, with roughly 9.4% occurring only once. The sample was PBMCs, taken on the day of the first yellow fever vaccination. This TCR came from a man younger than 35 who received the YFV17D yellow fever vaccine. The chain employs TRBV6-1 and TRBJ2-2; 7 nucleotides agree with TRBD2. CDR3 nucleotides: TGTGCCAGCAGCATCTCGGGGGGTCAGACCGGGGAGCTGTTTTTT. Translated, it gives CASSISGGQTGELFF.